These 23 T cell receptor beta chains share one sample of origin, sequenced in a study of relationships among human T cell subsets. From mRNA, alpha and beta CDR3 regions were amplified using semiquantitative ARM-PCR. In ARM-PCR, communal superprimers followed tagged nested gene-specific primers for exponential amplification. MiXCR was run by TCRdb on the multiplex PCR reads, yielding one entry per CDR3 protein. The repertoire holds 11,000 to 15,000 distinct CDR3 sequences, with less than 65% as singletons. CD4+ cells were positively selected first, then anti-CD25 beads isolated CD4+CD25+ regulatory T cells. Sequencing used Tregs sorted from blood. These receptor sequences come from a man in his forties in good health.

This sequence joins TRBV5-1 and TRBJ2-3, with D unresolved. With 2 bases removed from V and 2 bases from J, the gap between germline ends came to 15 bases. The germline V gene has CDR1 SGHRS and CDR2 YFSETQ. The CDR3 length is 16 residues. The CDR3 nucleotides are TGCGCCAGCAGCTTAGGACGTAGTCCCGCCACAGATACGCAGTATTTT. This translates into CASSLGRSPATDTQYF.

V usage is TRBV20-1 and J usage is TRBJ1-5; D gene ambiguous. Looked up from germline, CDR1 is DFQATT and CDR2 is SNEGSKA (reference sequence). V was trimmed by 0 bases and J by 3 bases, leaving 9 bases between them. This CDR3 is built from 14 residues. The DNA of the CDR3 is TGCAGTGCTAGAGATCCGGGGTACAATCAGCCCCAGCATTTT. Translation: CSARDPGYNQPQHF.

The CDR3 DNA reads TGTGCCAGCAGTTTACGGGCAGCGAACACTGAAGCTTTCTTT. Amino acids: CASSLRAANTEAFF. The chain is built from TRBV28 and TRBJ1-1; D call uncertain. V shed 2 bases and J shed 1 base, with 8 bases lying between them. CDR3 length: 14 amino acids. Per germline, CDR1 MDHEN and CDR2 SYDVKM. Full variable domain (rest looked up from reference TRBV28 and TRBJ1-1): DVKVTQSSRYLVKRTGEKVFLECVQDMDHENMFWYRQDPGLGLRLIYFSYDVKMKEKGDIPEGYSVSREKKERFSLILESASTNQTSMYLCASSLRAANTEAFFGQGTRLTVV.

The chain uses TRBV18 and TRBJ2-3; D unclear. Germline V CDR1 and CDR2: KGHSH, LQKENI. The CDR3 has 14 amino acids. Between the trimmed V and J ends, which lost 0 bases and 4 bases, there was a span of 8 bases. Written as DNA, the CDR3 is TGTGCCAGCTCACCACCTCCCGGGTCAGATACGCAGTATTTT. It specifies CASSPPPGSDTQYF. Complete variable domain (other parts from reference TRBV18 and TRBJ2-3): NAGVMQNPRHLVRRRGQEARLRCSPMKGHSHVYWYRQLPEEGLKFMVYLQKENIIDESGMPKERFSAEFPKEGPSILRIQQVVRGDSAAYFCASSPPPGSDTQYFGPGTRLTVL.

The chain recombines TRBV7-9 with TRBJ1-3, with D perhaps matching TRBD1 (5 bases). The V gene lost 5 bases and the J gene lost 1 base, with 9 bases spanning the gap. Per germline, CDR1 SEHNR and CDR2 FQNEAQ (reference sequence). CDR3 length equals 14 residues. The CDR3: CASSAGTSGNTIYF. The CDR3, as DNA: TGTGCCAGCAGCGCAGGGACTTCTGGAAACACCATATATTTT.

V is TRBV27 and J is TRBJ2-7; D remains unclear. The CDR3 consists of 10 residues. The V gene lost 8 bases and the J gene lost 3 bases, with 5 bases spanning the gap. The germline V gene encodes CDR1 MNHEY and CDR2 SMNVEV (reference sequence). In nucleotides, the CDR3 is TGTGCCAGCGGAAACTACGAGCAGTACTTC. Translating it yields CASGNYEQYF.

This clonotype turned up a few times. The rearrangement links TRBV10-2 to TRBJ1-6; D may be TRBD1 (5 bases). CDR3 length: 15 amino acids. Between the trimmed V and J ends, which lost 0 bases and 7 bases, there was a span of 10 bases. CDR1 and CDR2 from the germline V gene are WSHSY and SAAADI. In DNA form, the CDR3 reads TGCGCCAGCAGTGAGTCGGCGGGACGGAATTCACCCCTCCACTTT. This encodes CASSESAGRNSPLHF.

This chain connects TRBV7-3 to TRBJ2-7; perhaps D is TRBD1 or TRBD2 (5 bases each). The CDR3 loop spans 14 amino acids. Trimming took off 2 bases at V and 3 bases at J, with 11 bases between the two ends. Germline V lookup: CDR1 SGHTA, CDR2 FQGTGA. The CDR3 protein is CASSLGGPGYEQYF. CDR3 in DNA: TGTGCCAGCAGCTTAGGGGGACCTGGCTACGAGCAGTACTTC.

The chain is built from TRBV2 and TRBJ2-5, with D unresolved. Germline loops: CDR1 SNHLY, CDR2 FYNNEI. Trimming cost V 1 base and J 5 bases, with 14 bases left between them. The CDR3 consists of 15 residues. CDR3 in amino acids: CASSEVGSLVETQYF. The CDR3 DNA is TGTGCCAGCAGTGAAGTGGGTAGCCTTGTGGAGACCCAGTACTTC.

This clonotype was detected only once. This rearrangement joins TRBV12-3 or TRBV12-4 to TRBJ1-2; tentatively, D is TRBD1 (5 bases). V was trimmed by 4 bases and J by 4 bases, leaving 10 bases between them. The CDR3 contains 13 residues. CDR3 protein: CASSSSGTYGYTF. In nucleotides, the CDR3 is TGTGCCAGCAGTTCTTCCGGGACCTATGGCTACACCTTC.

This chain links TRBV6-5 with TRBJ1-1, with TRBD1 matching 9 bases. Germline-derived CDR1 and CDR2 are MNHEY and SVGAGI. The V segment lost 0 bases and the J segment 0 bases; nucleotides outside the gene matches: 5. CDR3 length equals 17 residues. The CDR3 spells CASSYSGTGTMNTEAFF. Here the CDR3 DNA reads TGTGCCAGCAGTTACTCGGGGACAGGGACGATGAACACTGAAGCTTTCTTT.

The J gene is TRBJ2-7, the V gene TRBV10-3; 10 bases line up with TRBD1. Trimming cost V 10 bases and J 6 bases; bases outside gene matches: 6. The germline V gene has CDR1 ENHRY and CDR2 SYGVKD. CDR3 length: 12 amino acids. The CDR3 protein is CATGTGVGEQYF. CDR3 DNA sequence: TGTGCCACCGGGACAGGGGTAGGCGAGCAGTACTTC.

This clonotype was recorded only once. The chain joins TRBV11-2 to TRBJ2-1; 11 nucleotides align to TRBD2. The V segment lost 5 bases and the J segment 10 bases; nucleotides outside the gene matches: 7. The germline gives CDR1 SGHAT, CDR2 FQNNGV. This CDR3 region has 14 residues. CDR3 sequence: CASSQGLAVMEQFF. The CDR3 DNA is TGTGCCAGCAGCCAGGGACTAGCGGTGATGGAGCAGTTCTTC.

This chain connects TRBV28 to TRBJ1-4, with 12 bases aligning to TRBD1. The CDR3 consists of 16 residues. V dropped 6 bases and J dropped 2; count of bases not matched to a gene: 4. CDR1 MDHEN and CDR2 SYDVKM come from the germline V gene. The chain's CDR3 is CASSRDRGPTNEKLFF. The CDR3 DNA is TGTGCCAGCAGCCGGGACAGGGGGCCCACTAATGAAAAACTGTTTTTT.

The CDR3 loop is CASSFARGYEQYF. The CDR3 DNA follows: TGTGCCAGCAGCTTTGCCAGGGGGTACGAGCAGTACTTC. This chain links TRBV11-1 with TRBJ2-7; 7 nucleotides align to TRBD1. This CDR3 spans 13 amino acids. The V gene end was trimmed by 3 bases and the J gene end by 4 bases; junction bases not matched to a gene: 3. Germline lookup yields CDR1 SGHAT and CDR2 FQDESV (reference sequence).

The chain couples TRBV29-1 to TRBJ1-4, with no clear D. The CDR3 runs 12 residues. V lost 1 base to trimming and J lost 14 bases, with 14 bases between them. Germline V gene data show CDR1 as SQVTM and CDR2 as ANQGSEA. As DNA, the CDR3 is TGCAGCGTTGAAGGTCTTGGGAGGAATCTGTTTTTT. Protein product: CSVEGLGRNLFF.

This clonotype came up a few times. The V gene is TRBV11-2, the J gene TRBJ2-5; TRBD2 might be the D (6 bases). The V end lost 4 bases, the J end lost 7 bases, and 16 bases lay between the germline ends. CDR1 is SGHAT and CDR2 is FQNNGV in the germline V gene. The CDR3 consists of 14 residues. The CDR3 sequence: CASSSLALSGTQYF. CDR3 sequence (DNA): TGTGCCAGCAGCTCTCTAGCGCTCTCGGGGACCCAGTACTTC.

This clonotype was observed a few times. The chain is built from TRBV14 and TRBJ2-1, with D possibly called TRBD1 or TRBD2 (5 bases each). The CDR3 sequence is 14 residues long. The V gene's germline CDR1 is SGHDN and CDR2 FVKESK. The V end lost 4 bases, the J end lost 0 bases, and 7 bases lay between the germline ends. CDR3 sequence: CASSRGTSYNEQFF. Written as DNA, the CDR3 is TGTGCCAGCAGCCGAGGGACCTCCTACAATGAGCAGTTCTTC. Full variable domain (rest looked up from reference TRBV14 and TRBJ2-1): EAGVTQFPSHSVIEKGQTVTLRCDPISGHDNLYWYRRVMGKEIKFLLHFVKESKQDESGMPNNRFLAERTGGTYSTLKVQPAELEDSGVYFCASSRGTSYNEQFFGPGTRLTVL.

The rearrangement joins TRBV27 to TRBJ1-1, with D perhaps matching TRBD1 (5 bases). Germline V lookup: CDR1 MNHEY, CDR2 SMNVEV (reference sequence). This CDR3 region has 14 residues. V was clipped by 0 bases and J by 1 base, with 6 bases between them. The CDR3 sequence: CASSLSGGNTEAFF. The CDR3, as DNA: TGTGCCAGCAGTTTATCCGGGGGGAACACTGAAGCTTTCTTT.

The chain joins TRBV28 to TRBJ1-2, with D tentatively TRBD1 (5 bases). Trimming pared 3 bases from V and 7 bases from J, leaving 15 bases between. Germline values: CDR1 MDHEN, CDR2 SYDVKM. There are 14 residues in the CDR3. The CDR3 protein is CASSLYRGPGGYTF. As DNA, the CDR3 is TGTGCCAGCAGTTTGTACCGGGGCCCAGGTGGCTACACCTTC.

This clonotype turned up a few times. The J gene is TRBJ2-5, the V gene TRBV2; a weak D match, TRBD2 (7 bases). The CDR3 contains 19 residues. Germline V gene data show CDR1 as SNHLY and CDR2 as FYNNEI. Trimming pared 4 bases from V and 0 bases from J, leaving 24 bases between. The CDR3 DNA reads as TGTGCCAGCAGTGGAGACCCCTCTGGGGGGGCCACGTACCAAGAGACCCAGTACTTC. Translating it yields CASSGDPSGGATYQETQYF.

V is TRBV2 and J is TRBJ1-2; tentatively, D is TRBD1 (5 bases). Trimming shortened V by 4 bases and J by 1 base, and 13 bases separated the two germline ends. Germline-derived CDR1 and CDR2 are SNHLY and FYNNEI. The CDR3 runs 15 residues. CDR3 bases: TGTGCCAGCAGTGGGACATCGACAAGTAACTATGGCTACACCTTC. It is translated as CASSGTSTSNYGYTF. The entire variable domain, with the rest obtained from reference TRBV2 and TRBJ1-2, is as follows: EPEVTQTPSHQVTQMGQEVILRCVPISNHLYFYWYRQILGQKVEFLVSFYNNEISEKSEIFDDQFSVERPDGSNFTLKIRSTKLEDSAMYFCASSGTSTSNYGYTFGSGTRLTVV.

The V gene is TRBV6-5, the J gene TRBJ1-5; 7 bases are shared with TRBD1. V lost 6 bases and J lost 8; bases outside the gene matches: 10. Germline CDR1 is MNHEY and CDR2 is SVGAGI. CDR3 size: 14 residues. CDR3 in amino acids: CASRRRQGGEPQHF. CDR3 sequence (DNA): TGTGCCAGCAGGCGCCGACAGGGTGGCGAGCCCCAGCATTTT.